The 24 T cell receptor beta chains in this list originate from one sample, sequenced in a study of shared clonotypes between healthy human individuals. Method: immunoSEQ multiplex PCR; TCRdb's copy keeps in-frame clones and lacks some. The sample carries under 750,000 clones, over 60% recorded once. The sequenced sample was memory CD4+ T cells sorted from blood. The subset was: CD45RA-negative fraction. These receptors came from a woman aged 25 to 45 in good health.

The CDR3 DNA is TGTGCCAGCAGTGGTGGTGGCAATCAGCCCCAGCATTTT. It is translated as CASSGGGNQPQHF. The J gene is TRBJ1-5, the V gene TRBV25-1; D unclear. CDR1 and CDR2 from the germline V gene are MGHDK and SYGVNS. The CDR3 runs to 13 residues. Trimming stripped 4 bases from V and 2 bases from J, with 6 bases between.

A word on this clone: This likely came from a read error, as a far larger clone is one base away. Here the CDR3 DNA reads TGTGCCAGCAGCTTGGACTATGGCTACACCTTC. It is translated as CASSLDYGYTF. V usage is TRBV5-6 and J usage is TRBJ1-2; D is undetermined. Germline V gives CDR1 SGHDT, CDR2 YYEEEE. The V and J ends lost 0 bases and 3 bases respectively, with 0 bases between them. CDR3 length equals 11 residues.

This sequence joins TRBV20-1 and TRBJ2-7, with TRBD2 as a possible D gene (5 bases). The CDR3 spans 11 residues. The V and J ends lost 7 bases and 3 bases respectively, with 10 bases between them. Germline values: CDR1 DFQATT, CDR2 SNEGSKA (reference sequence). CDR3 region: CSVEGGYEQYF. The DNA for the CDR3 is TGCAGTGTCGAGGGCGGCTACGAGCAGTACTTC.

The genes are TRBV19 and TRBJ2-7; TRBD1 matches at 10 bases. Germline V gene lookup returns CDR1 LNHDA and CDR2 SQIVND (reference sequence). V was clipped by 6 bases and J by 2 bases; unmatched bases: 4. CDR3 length: 14 amino acids. The CDR3 bases are TGTGCCAGTAGGGACAGGGGGGAAACCTACGAGCAGTACTTC. It yields the protein CASRDRGETYEQYF.

The rearrangement links TRBV4-2 to TRBJ2-7; TRBD1 matches at 11 bases. With V trimmed by 6 bases and J by 2 bases, 12 bases remained unmatched. Germline CDR1 reads LGHNA; CDR2 reads YNFKEQ. The CDR3 has 17 residues. The chain's CDR3 is CASSRGQGAKQTYEQYF. For the CDR3, the DNA is TGTGCCAGCAGTCGAGGACAGGGGGCGAAACAAACCTACGAGCAGTACTTC.

V usage is TRBV5-4 and J usage is TRBJ1-2; 7 positions agree with TRBD1. Looked up from germline, CDR1 is SGHNT and CDR2 is YYREEE (reference sequence). The CDR3 consists of 15 residues. Germline trimming cut 2 bases from V and 4 bases from J; bases unmatched to any gene: 8. This CDR3 is CASSFTGTEIYGYTF. The CDR3 DNA is TGTGCCAGCAGCTTTACCGGGACAGAAATCTATGGCTACACCTTC.

To note about this clone: The sample has other DNA sequences that encode this CDR3 too. This chain connects TRBV5-1 to TRBJ2-5, with 11 bases aligning to TRBD2. The CDR3 is 15 amino acids. In germline, CDR1 is SGHRS, CDR2 YFSETQ. The V segment lost 4 bases and the J segment 4 bases; nucleotides outside the gene matches: 6. CDR3 sequence: CASSPLAGGGETQYF. The CDR3 nucleotides read TGCGCCAGCAGCCCCTTAGCGGGAGGGGGAGAGACCCAGTACTTC.

This chain links TRBV11-2 with TRBJ1-2; D remains ambiguous. Germline assignment: CDR1 SGHAT and CDR2 FQNNGV. The length of the CDR3 is 13 residues. Deletions cut 5 bases from V and 6 bases from J, with 13 bases between. The CDR3 nucleotides are TGTGCCAGCAGCCAAGATATGAATAATGGCTACACCTTC. Its protein is CASSQDMNNGYTF. The whole variable domain, remainder taken from reference TRBV11-2 and TRBJ1-2, is EAGVAQSPRYKIIEKRQSVAFWCNPISGHATLYWYQQILGQGPKLLIQFQNNGVVDDSQLPKDRFSAERLKGVDSTLKIQPAKLEDSAVYLCASSQDMNNGYTFGSGTRLTVV.

This chain connects TRBV7-9 to TRBJ2-7; 7 positions agree with TRBD1. The V gene end was trimmed by 5 bases and the J gene end by 5 bases; junction bases not matched to a gene: 15. CDR3 length equals 16 residues. The V gene's germline CDR1 is SEHNR and CDR2 FQNEAQ (reference sequence). This CDR3 is CASSPIGDSHGHEQYF. The DNA for the CDR3 is TGTGCCAGCAGCCCCATCGGGGACAGCCACGGCCACGAGCAGTACTTC.

Details on this clone: Other nucleotide sequences in the sample specify the same CDR3. The V call is TRBV2, the J call TRBJ1-2; D is perhaps TRBD1 (6 bases). Per the germline V gene, CDR1 is SNHLY and CDR2 is FYNNEI. V lost 2 bases and J lost 7, with 14 bases in between. The CDR3 loop spans 14 amino acids. The CDR3 region has the DNA TGTGCCAGCAGTGAATTGGGGGGCGTTGGTGGCTACACCTTC. Encoded protein: CASSELGGVGGYTF.

The V call is TRBV6-5, the J call TRBJ2-7, with 7 bases matching TRBD1. The trim removed 5 bases at V and 4 bases at J, leaving 5 bases unmatched. CDR3 length: 13 amino acids. CDR1 is MNHEY, CDR2 SVGAGI, per germline. The CDR3 nucleotides read TGTGCCAGCAGTGGGGACAGTTCTTACGAGCAGTACTTC. This sequence encodes CASSGDSSYEQYF.

Ten or more counts support this clone. This sequence joins TRBV29-1 and TRBJ1-1; D is unresolved. V was shortened by 7 bases and J by 1 base, with 13 bases between the two germline ends. The length of the CDR3 is 13 residues. Looked up from germline, CDR1 is SQVTM and CDR2 is ANQGSEA. Written as DNA, the CDR3 is TGCAGCGGGCAATGGGATCGGAACACTGAAGCTTTCTTT. Translated, it gives CSGQWDRNTEAFF.

The chain combines TRBV11-2 with TRBJ2-5; TRBD2 agrees at 7 bases. Judging by the DNA end, TRBJ2-7 fits better; the J call may be wrong. The CDR3 runs to 15 residues. CDR1 SGHAT and CDR2 FQNNGV come from the germline V gene. The CDR3 protein is CASSLGSSGAYEQYF. The CDR3 bases are TGTGCCAGCAGCTTGGGGTCTAGCGGAGCCTACGAGCAGTACTTC.

A few counts support this clone. The chain carries TRBV4-1 and TRBJ2-1; perhaps D is TRBD1 or TRBD2 (7 bases each). CDR1 and CDR2 (germline): MGHRA, YSYEKL. V was trimmed by 4 bases and J by 6 bases, leaving 22 bases between them. CDR3 size: 17 residues. The CDR3 region has the DNA TGCGCCAGCAGCCGCAGACAGGGAGGGTATGAGGGCAATGAGCAGTTCTTC. Residues: CASSRRQGGYEGNEQFF.

Only a few counts were recorded for this clone. The chain joins TRBV15 to TRBJ1-3, with 8 nucleotides matching TRBD1. This CDR3 is 17 amino acids long. In germline, CDR1 is LNHNV, CDR2 YYDKDF (reference sequence). The V and J ends lost 5 bases and 0 bases, in that order; junction bases with no gene match: 9. The CDR3 loop reads CATSQGQGGSSGNTIYF. CDR3 sequence (DNA): TGTGCCACCAGCCAAGGACAGGGAGGCAGCTCTGGAAACACCATATATTTT.

The CDR3 reads CASSQGDTSPGELFF. CDR3 coding DNA: TGCGCCAGCAGCCAAGGGGACACTAGCCCCGGGGAGCTGTTTTTT. V usage is TRBV4-1 and J usage is TRBJ2-2; perhaps D is TRBD1 or TRBD2 (6 bases each). The CDR3 is 15 residues long. V was cut by 1 base and J by 6 bases, with 12 bases left in between. Looked up from germline, CDR1 is MGHRA and CDR2 is YSYEKL.

V gene TRBV5-8 combines with J gene TRBJ2-7; TRBD2 aligns across 12 bases. The CDR3 covers 17 residues. Germline V lookup: CDR1 SGHTS, CDR2 YDEGEE. J was trimmed by 2 bases and V by 3 bases; bases with no gene match: 9. CDR3: CASSWAGTSGRPYEQYF. The CDR3 DNA reads as TGTGCCAGCAGCTGGGCCGGGACTAGCGGGCGCCCCTACGAGCAGTACTTC.

This sequence joins TRBV27 and TRBJ2-2; D not resolved. The CDR3 is 16 amino acids. V lost 6 bases, J lost 4 bases, and 18 bases lay in between. CDR1 and CDR2 from the germline V gene are MNHEY and SMNVEV (reference sequence). DNA of the CDR3: TGTGCCAGCAGCTGGGGTGGTCGGTGGCGCACCGGGGAGCTGTTTTTT. This codes for CASSWGGRWRTGELFF.

The rearrangement links TRBV5-4 to TRBJ2-1; 9 bases are a match to TRBD2. V dropped 4 bases and J dropped 4; count of bases not matched to a gene: 12. CDR1 and CDR2 (germline): SGHNT, YYREEE (reference sequence). This CDR3 is built from 17 residues. For the CDR3, the DNA is TGTGCCAGCAGCCCGGGGGCGGGAGGGGATTCTTACAATGAGCAGTTCTTC. Translated, it gives CASSPGAGGDSYNEQFF.

The genes are TRBV11-2 and TRBJ2-7; 8 bases are a match to TRBD1. This CDR3 contains 14 residues. V lost 6 bases to trimming and J lost 2 bases; unmatched junction nucleotides: 6. Germline V gene sequence: CDR1 SGHAT, CDR2 FQNNGV. In nucleotides, the CDR3 is TGTGCCAGCAGTCCCACAGGGGGTACCTACGAGCAGTACTTC. It codes for CASSPTGGTYEQYF.

V usage is TRBV7-9 and J usage is TRBJ2-2; 7 nucleotides line up with TRBD2. CDR1 and CDR2 (germline): SEHNR, FQNEAQ (reference sequence). The CDR3 spans 15 residues. Trimming at V came to 1 base and at J to 7 bases, leaving 6 bases not matched to a gene. CDR3 DNA sequence: TGTGCCAGCAGCTTAGTGGCGGGAGTCATCGGGGAGCTGTTTTTT. This translates into CASSLVAGVIGELFF.

Note on this clone: The same CDR3 can be traced to other DNA sequences in this sample. This chain connects TRBV5-1 to TRBJ2-2, with 11 nucleotides matching TRBD1. With V trimmed by 5 bases and J by 8 bases, 8 bases remained unmatched. This CDR3 has 15 residues. Germline CDR1 and CDR2: SGHRS and YFSETQ. The CDR3 DNA reads TGCGCCAGCAGTTCCGGGACAGGGGGTCCGGGGGAGCTGTTTTTT. Residues: CASSSGTGGPGELFF.

Regarding this clone: At the DNA level, this CDR3 is encoded by other sequences in the same sample as well. The chain is built from TRBV29-1 and TRBJ1-1; D is possibly TRBD1 (6 bases). CDR3 length equals 13 residues. The V end was cut by 6 bases, the J end by 1 base, with 12 bases between. The germline gives CDR1 SQVTM, CDR2 ANQGSEA. The CDR3 here is CSVATGRNTEAFF. The CDR3 region has the DNA TGCAGCGTAGCCACAGGGAGGAACACTGAAGCTTTCTTT.

The J gene is TRBJ2-6, the V gene TRBV19; no definite D call. Germline values: CDR1 LNHDA, CDR2 SQIVND (reference sequence). The CDR3 contains 15 residues. The V gene lost 3 bases and the J gene lost 4 bases, with 10 bases spanning the gap. CDR3 in amino acids: CASSISLIGANVLTF. CDR3 in DNA: TGTGCCAGTAGTATTTCTTTAATCGGGGCCAACGTCCTGACTTTC.